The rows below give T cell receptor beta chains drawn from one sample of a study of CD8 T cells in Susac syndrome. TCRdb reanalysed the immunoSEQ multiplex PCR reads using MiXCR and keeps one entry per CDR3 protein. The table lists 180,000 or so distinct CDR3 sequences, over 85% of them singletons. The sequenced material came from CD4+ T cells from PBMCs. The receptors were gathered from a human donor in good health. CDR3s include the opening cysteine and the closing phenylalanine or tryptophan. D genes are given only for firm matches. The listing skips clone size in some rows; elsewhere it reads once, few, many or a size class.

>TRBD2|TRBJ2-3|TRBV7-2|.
TGTGCCAGCAGCGAAACTAGCGGGGATACGCAGTATTTT
CASSETSGDTQYF
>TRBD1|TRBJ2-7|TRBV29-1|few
TGCAGCGTCGAAAAGGTCACGGGACAGGGCTACGAGCAGTACTTC
CSVEKVTGQGYEQYF
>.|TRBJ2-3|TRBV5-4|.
TGTGCCAGCAGCTTGGTGGATAGCACAGATACGCAGTATTTT
CASSLVDSTDTQYF
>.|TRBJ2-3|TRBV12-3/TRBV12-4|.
TGTGCCAGCAGTCCGGGACTGGCATCAAATACGCAGTATTTT
CASSPGLASNTQYF
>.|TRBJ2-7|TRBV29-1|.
TGCAGCGTTGGGGAGCCAGGTTCCTACGAGCAGTACTTC
CSVGEPGSYEQYF
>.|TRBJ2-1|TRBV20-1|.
TGCAGTGCTAGCCCGTTTTCGGGCGGCAACAACAATGAGCAGTTCTTC
CSASPFSGGNNNEQFF
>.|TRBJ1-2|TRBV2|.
TGTGCCAGCAGTGAAGAAAGTACAGGGTATGGCTACACCTTC
CASSEESTGYGYTF
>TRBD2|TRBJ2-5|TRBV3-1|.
TGTGCCAGCATCCTAGCGGGGACAACGGCCCAGTACTTC
CASILAGTTAQYF
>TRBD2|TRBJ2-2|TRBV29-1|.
TGCGGATATAGCGGGGGGGCCTCCGGGGAGCTGTTTTTT
CGYSGGASGELFF
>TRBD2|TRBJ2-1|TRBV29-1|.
TGCAGCGTTGCGGGGGGGAGGAGGATGGCCAATGAGCAGTTCTTC
CSVAGGRRMANEQFF
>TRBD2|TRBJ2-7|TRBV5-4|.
TGTGCCAGCAGCTTGGATAGCGGGGGGGCCTGGGAGCAGTACTTC
CASSLDSGGAWEQYF
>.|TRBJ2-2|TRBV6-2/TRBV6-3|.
TGTGCCAGCAGTTCGCAGCACACCGGGGAGCTGTTTTTT
CASSSQHTGELFF
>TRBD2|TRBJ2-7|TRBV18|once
TGTGCCAGCTCGCCTCGGGGGGGCCCCTACTACGAGCAGTACTTC
CASSPRGGPYYEQYF
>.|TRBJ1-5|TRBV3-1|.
TGTGCCAGCAGCCAGGGAGGGCCCCAGCATTTT
CASSQGGPQHF
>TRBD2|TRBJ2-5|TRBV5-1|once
TGCGCCAGCAGCCAACGGACTAGCGGCGACCAAGAGACCCAGTACTTC
CASSQRTSGDQETQYF
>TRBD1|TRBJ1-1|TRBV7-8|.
TGTGCCAGCAGCCCGCAGGGGGTATACACTGAAGCTTTCTTT
CASSPQGVYTEAFF
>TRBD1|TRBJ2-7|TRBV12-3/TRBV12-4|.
TGTGCCAGCAGCCCGGACAGGGGGCACTCCTACGAGCAGTACTTC
CASSPDRGHSYEQYF
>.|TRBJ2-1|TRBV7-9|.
TGTGCCAGCAGCTTGCCGGGACGAGGGACCTACAATGAGCAGTTCTTC
CASSLPGRGTYNEQFF
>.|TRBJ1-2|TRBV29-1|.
TGCAGCGTTGAAGACGGGAACTATGGCTACACCTTC
CSVEDGNYGYTF
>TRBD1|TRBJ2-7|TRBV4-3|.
TGCGCCAGCAGCCAAGAAGTCCCAGGGGGTGGGGAGCAGTACTTC
CASSQEVPGGGEQYF
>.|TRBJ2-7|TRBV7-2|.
TGTGCCAGCAGCCCCGGGACAATCCACGAGCAGTACTTC
CASSPGTIHEQYF
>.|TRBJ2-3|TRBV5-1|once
TGCGCCAGCAGCTCGAGACCTAGCACAGATACGCAGTATTTT
CASSSRPSTDTQYF
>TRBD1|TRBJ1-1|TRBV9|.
TGTGCCAGCAGCGTAGTTACAGGGGGCGATACTGAAGCTTTCTTT
CASSVVTGGDTEAFF
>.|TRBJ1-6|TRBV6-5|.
TGTGCCAGCAGGGGAGTGAGCTCCTATAATTCACCCCTCCACTTT
CASRGVSSYNSPLHF
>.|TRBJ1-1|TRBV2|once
TGTGCCAGCAGGCCCATGGCCACTGAAGCTTTCTTT
CASRPMATEAFF
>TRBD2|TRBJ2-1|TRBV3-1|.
TGTGCCAGCAGCCAAGTCGGGGGGGGTGAGCAGTTCTTC
CASSQVGGGEQFF
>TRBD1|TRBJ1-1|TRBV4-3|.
TGCGCCAGCAGCCAAGATGTCCAGGGGGGAACTGAAGCTTTCTTT
CASSQDVQGGTEAFF
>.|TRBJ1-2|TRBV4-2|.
TGTGCCAGCAGCCGAGACAAAGGGGGGTCGTATGGCTACACCTTC
CASSRDKGGSYGYTF
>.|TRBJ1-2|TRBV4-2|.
TGTGCCAGCAGCCAAGATCGCAGGGTGGAGTCGGATGGCTACACCTTC
CASSQDRRVESDGYTF
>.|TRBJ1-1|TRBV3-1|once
TGTGCCAGCAGCCAAGGACACGGGGGGGACACTGAAGCTTTCTTT
CASSQGHGGDTEAFF
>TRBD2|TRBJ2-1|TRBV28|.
TGTGCCAGCAGTAAAAGCGGGGGGCTCATGGTGGAGCAGTTCTTC
CASSKSGGLMVEQFF
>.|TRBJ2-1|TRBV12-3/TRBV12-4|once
TGTGCCAGCAGTCTACAGAAGGAGCAGTTCTTC
CASSLQKEQFF
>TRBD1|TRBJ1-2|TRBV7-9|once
TGTGCCAGCAGCTTTCAGGGGGCACAGGGCTACACCTTC
CASSFQGAQGYTF
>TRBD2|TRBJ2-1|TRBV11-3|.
TGTGCCAGCAGCTTAGGGCTAGCGGGGCCCTACAATGAGCAGTTCTTC
CASSLGLAGPYNEQFF
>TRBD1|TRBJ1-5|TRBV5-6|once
TGTGCCAGCAGCACCGGGCAGGGGGATCAGCCCCAGCATTTT
CASSTGQGDQPQHF
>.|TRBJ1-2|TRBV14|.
TGTGCCAGCAGCCAAGGGCATGGCTACACCTTC
CASSQGHGYTF
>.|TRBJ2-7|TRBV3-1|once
TGTGCCAGCAGCCAAGTGAGGCGCGAGCAGTACTTC
CASSQVRREQYF
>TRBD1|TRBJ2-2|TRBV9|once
TGTGCCAGCAGCGCATTGACAGGGACCGGGGAGCTGTTTTTT
CASSALTGTGELFF
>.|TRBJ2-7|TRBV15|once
TGTGCCACCAGCAGAGATCCAAGCTCCTACGAGCAGTACTTC
CATSRDPSSYEQYF
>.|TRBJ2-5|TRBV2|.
TGTGCCAGCAGTGCTGCGTCCGAGACCCAGTACTTC
CASSAASETQYF
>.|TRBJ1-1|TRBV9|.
TGTGCCAGCAGCGTAGTGGGAAGCACTGAAGCTTTCTTT
CASSVVGSTEAFF
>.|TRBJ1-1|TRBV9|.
TGTGCCAGCAGCGTAGCTGTGGGCACTGAAGCTTTCTTT
CASSVAVGTEAFF
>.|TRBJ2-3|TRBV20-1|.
TGCAGTGAACGGGACAACACAGATACGCAGTATTTT
CSERDNTDTQYF
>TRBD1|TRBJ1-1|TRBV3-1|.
TGTGCCAGCAGCCCGCAGGGGGCAGGCCTCATGAACACTGAAGCTTTCTTT
CASSPQGAGLMNTEAFF
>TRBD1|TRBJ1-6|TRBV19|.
TGTGCCAGTAGTATAGAGGGACAGGGGAATTCACCCCTCCACTTT
CASSIEGQGNSPLHF
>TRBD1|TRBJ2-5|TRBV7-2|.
TGTGCCAGCAGCTATCAGGGGGCCCGGGAGACCCAGTACTTC
CASSYQGARETQYF
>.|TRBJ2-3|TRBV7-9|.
TGTGCCAGCAGCTTTGCCGGGGCCCGGGAAGATACGCAGTATTTT
CASSFAGAREDTQYF
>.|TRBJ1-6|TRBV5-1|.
TGCGCCAGCAGCTTGGATGGCACCACCACTAGGATTTCACCCCTCCACTTT
CASSLDGTTTRISPLHF
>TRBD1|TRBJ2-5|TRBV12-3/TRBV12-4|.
TGTGCCAGCAGATCAGGGGGCCAGGAGACCCAGTACTTC
CASRSGGQETQYF
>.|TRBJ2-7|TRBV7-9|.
TGTGCCAGCAGCTTAAGGCGCTCAGGGCTGAACGAGCAGTACTTC
CASSLRRSGLNEQYF